These 10 T cell receptor beta chains came from one sample sequenced in a study of technical replicates of blood from several donors. Method: immunoSEQ multiplex PCR; TCRdb's copy keeps in-frame clones and lacks some. The sample lists tens of thousands of clones; nearly 98% were seen once. The material sequenced was T cells isolated from PBMCs. Receptors were obtained from a human donor in good health.

The chain carries TRBV14 and TRBJ2-2, with TRBD1 matching 10 bases. V shed 5 bases and J 7 bases; nucleotides not matched to a gene: 13. Germline V lookup: CDR1 SGHDN, CDR2 FVKESK. The CDR3 consists of 17 residues. The CDR3 DNA sequence: TGTGCCAGCAGCTGGGACAGGGGAATCCACGGGCTCGGGGAGCTGTTTTTT. It yields the protein CASSWDRGIHGLGELFF.

This rearrangement joins TRBV5-1 to TRBJ1-1; no clear D gene. This CDR3 is 16 amino acids long. Per the germline V gene, CDR1 is SGHRS and CDR2 is YFSETQ. Between the trimmed V and J ends, which lost 6 bases and 1 base, there was a span of 19 bases. DNA for the CDR3: TGCGCCAGCAACTTCGGTGATTCGCGGGAGAACACTGAAGCTTTCTTT. It codes for CASNFGDSRENTEAFF.

The CDR3 loop is CASSPTQDRFEAFF. The CDR3, as DNA: TGTGCCAGCAGTCCCACCCAAGACAGGTTTGAAGCTTTCTTT. The V gene is TRBV6-5, the J gene TRBJ1-1; D might be TRBD1 (6 bases). CDR1 is MNHEY and CDR2 is SVGAGI in the germline V gene. CDR3 length: 14 amino acids. V was shortened by 5 bases and J by 7 bases, with 17 bases between the two germline ends.

The chain is built from TRBV11-2 and TRBJ2-3; D uncertain. Deletions cut 0 bases from V and 0 bases from J, with 4 bases between. Germline assignment: CDR1 SGHAT and CDR2 FQNNGV. The CDR3 length is 14 residues. This chain's CDR3 is CASSLDVSTDTQYF. DNA of the CDR3: TGTGCCAGCAGCTTAGACGTTAGCACAGATACGCAGTATTTT. Full variable domain (outside the CDR3, taken from reference TRBV11-2 and TRBJ2-3): EAGVAQSPRYKIIEKRQSVAFWCNPISGHATLYWYQQILGQGPKLLIQFQNNGVVDDSQLPKDRFSAERLKGVDSTLKIQPAKLEDSAVYLCASSLDVSTDTQYFGPGTRLTVL.

This chain connects TRBV6-6 to TRBJ1-5; the match to TRBD1 covers 7 bases. The CDR3 loop spans 14 amino acids. Looked up from germline, CDR1 is MNHNY and CDR2 is SVGAGI (reference sequence). The V and J ends lost 7 bases and 4 bases, in that order; junction bases with no gene match: 7. In DNA form, the CDR3 reads TGTGCCAGCAAGGGGGCCAGGGAGAATCAGCCCCAGCATTTT. Amino acid sequence: CASKGARENQPQHF.

DNA of the CDR3: TGTGCCAGCACAGGGGGGGACAGGGGAAAAGAGACCCAGTACTTC. As protein: CASTGGDRGKETQYF. V and J are TRBV6-1 and TRBJ2-5; TRBD1 matches 10 bases. J gave up 3 bases and V 7 bases, and 8 bases lay outside the gene matches. The germline V gene has CDR1 MNHNS and CDR2 SASEGT. The CDR3 length is 15 residues.

The chain carries TRBV11-2 and TRBJ1-2; no clear D gene. Trimming took off 1 base at V and 0 bases at J, with 15 bases between the two ends. Germline V gene sequence: CDR1 SGHAT, CDR2 FQNNGV. The CDR3 length is 17 residues. The CDR3 DNA sequence: TGTGCCAGCAGCTTAGTCGGTAGATATCTAACTAACTATGGCTACACCTTC. Translated: CASSLVGRYLTNYGYTF.

The J gene is TRBJ2-7, the V gene TRBV11-2, with 8 nucleotides matching TRBD1. Germline assignment: CDR1 SGHAT and CDR2 FQNNGV. The CDR3 length is 13 residues. Unmatched junction bases numbered 2, after V lost 4 bases and J lost 3 bases. The CDR3 coding sequence is TGTGCCAGCAGCTCCGACAGGGGCTACGAGCAGTACTTC. It translates to CASSSDRGYEQYF. The variable domain in full, with the rest retrieved from reference TRBV11-2 and TRBJ2-7, is EAGVAQSPRYKIIEKRQSVAFWCNPISGHATLYWYQQILGQGPKLLIQFQNNGVVDDSQLPKDRFSAERLKGVDSTLKIQPAKLEDSAVYLCASSSDRGYEQYFGPGTRLTVT.

The V gene is TRBV27, the J gene TRBJ1-4, with 8 bases that match TRBD1. With 6 bases clipped from V and 7 bases from J, the junction kept 7 bases outside the gene matches. This CDR3 is 14 amino acids long. CDR1 is MNHEY and CDR2 is SMNVEV in the germline V gene (reference sequence). The CDR3 coding sequence is TGTGCCAGCAGCCCGACAGGGGAGACTGAAAAACTGTTTTTT. Protein product: CASSPTGETEKLFF.

The V and J genes are TRBV7-8 and TRBJ2-1, with D maybe TRBD2 (6 bases). Trimming stripped 3 bases from V and 3 bases from J, with 12 bases between. This CDR3 has 15 amino acids. From germline, CDR1 is SGHVS and CDR2 FQNEAQ. CDR3 bases: TGTGCCAGCAGCTTGGGGGGTCAGATCTACAATGAGCAGTTCTTC. This encodes CASSLGGQIYNEQFF.